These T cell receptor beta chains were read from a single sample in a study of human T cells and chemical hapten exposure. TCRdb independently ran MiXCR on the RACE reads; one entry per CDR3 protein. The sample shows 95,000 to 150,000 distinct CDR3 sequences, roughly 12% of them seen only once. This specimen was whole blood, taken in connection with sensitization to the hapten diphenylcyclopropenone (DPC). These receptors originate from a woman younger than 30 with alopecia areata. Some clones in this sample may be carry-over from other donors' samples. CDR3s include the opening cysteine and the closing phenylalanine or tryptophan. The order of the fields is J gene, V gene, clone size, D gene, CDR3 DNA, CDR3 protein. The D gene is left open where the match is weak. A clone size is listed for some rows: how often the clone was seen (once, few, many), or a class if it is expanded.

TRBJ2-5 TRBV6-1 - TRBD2 TGTGCCAGCAGTGAAGTAGCGGGGGCGGTAGAGACCCAGTACTTC CASSEVAGAVETQYF
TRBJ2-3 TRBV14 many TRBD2 TGTGCCAGCAGCCAAGATACCCTAGCGGGCACCACAGATACGCAGTATTTT CASSQDTLAGTTDTQYF
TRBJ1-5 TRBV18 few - TGTGCCAGCTCACCAGGACAAACTGGGAGCAATCAGCCCCAGCATTTT CASSPGQTGSNQPQHF
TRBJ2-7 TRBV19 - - TGTGCCAGTAGTAAGTTCGACTCCTACGAGCAGTACTTC CASSKFDSYEQYF
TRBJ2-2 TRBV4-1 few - TGCGCCAGCAGCCAAGGGGCCACCGGGGAGCTGTTTTTT CASSQGATGELFF
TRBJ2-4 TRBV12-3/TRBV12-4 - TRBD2 TGTGCCAGCATTCCCGGGACTAGCGGGAGAAACATTCAGTACTTC CASIPGTSGRNIQYF
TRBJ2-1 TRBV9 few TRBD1 TGTGCCAGCAGCCCTTTCGGACAGGGGGCTAAAAATGAGCAGTTCTTC CASSPFGQGAKNEQFF
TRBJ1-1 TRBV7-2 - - TGTGCCAGCAGCCCATTTGGAGGATACACTGAAGCTTTCTTT CASSPFGGYTEAFF
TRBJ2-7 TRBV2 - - TGTGCCAGGACCAGTGATACAGGCTCCTACGAGCAGTACTTC CARTSDTGSYEQYF
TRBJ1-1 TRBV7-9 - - TGTGCCAGCAGCTTAACTAAACTCCCTCGGGACACTGAAGCTTTCTTT CASSLTKLPRDTEAFF
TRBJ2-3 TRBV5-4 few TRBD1 TGTGCCAGCAGCTTGGCTGGGACAGGTTCGGATACGCAGTATTTT CASSLAGTGSDTQYF
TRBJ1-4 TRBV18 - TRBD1 TGTGCCAGCTCAGCGCCGGGACAGGGGACTAATGAAAAACTGTTTTTT CASSAPGQGTNEKLFF
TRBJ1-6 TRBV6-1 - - TGTGCCAGCAGTGAACTAGGGGCCAATTCACCCCTCCACTTT CASSELGANSPLHF
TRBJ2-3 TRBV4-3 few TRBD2 TGCGCCAGCAGCCAGCGCAACCCGGGGACTAGAGTCCCAGATACGCAGTATTTT CASSQRNPGTRVPDTQYF
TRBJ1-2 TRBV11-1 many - TGTGCCAGCAGCCCTCCCGGGACAAACTATGGCTACACCTTC CASSPPGTNYGYTF
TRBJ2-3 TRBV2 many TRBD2 TGTGCCAGCAGTGGGACTAGTAGGACAGATACGCAGTATTTT CASSGTSRTDTQYF
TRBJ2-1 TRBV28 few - TGTGCCAGCAGTTTACGGCTATCCTCCTACAATGAGCAGTTCTTC CASSLRLSSYNEQFF
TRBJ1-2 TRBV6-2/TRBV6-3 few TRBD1 TGTGCCAGCAGAACATCGGGACAGGGGGTATTTGGCTACACCTTC CASRTSGQGVFGYTF
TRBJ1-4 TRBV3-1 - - TGTGCCAGCAGCCCACAGACTAATGAAAAACTGTTTTTT CASSPQTNEKLFF
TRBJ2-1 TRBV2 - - TGTGCCAGCAGTGAAGGGACAGATGAGTTCTTC CASSEGTDEFF
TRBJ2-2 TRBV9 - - TGTGCCAGCAGCGTCGAGTTCGGGGAGCTGTTTTTT CASSVEFGELFF
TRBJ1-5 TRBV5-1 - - TGCGCCAGCAGCGAAACCGGGTCACATCAGCCCCAGCATTTT CASSETGSHQPQHF
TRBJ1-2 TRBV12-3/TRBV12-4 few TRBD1 TGTGCCAGCAGTTCGCCGGGACAGGGTGCCGGCTACACCTTC CASSSPGQGAGYTF
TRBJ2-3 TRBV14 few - TGTGCCAGCAGCCAAGATCGAAGCTCCCCACTTTCAGATACGCAGTATTTT CASSQDRSSPLSDTQYF
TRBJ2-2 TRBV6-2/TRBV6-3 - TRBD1 TGTGCCAGCAGTGACAGGGAAGCGGGGGAGCTGTTTTTT CASSDREAGELFF
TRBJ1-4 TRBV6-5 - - TGTGCCAGCAGTACAACGAGACCGAAAAATGAAAAACTGTTTTTT CASSTTRPKNEKLFF
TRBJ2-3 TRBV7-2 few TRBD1 TGTGCCAGCAGACGAAGGACAGGGGGAACTACAGATACGCAGTATTTT CASRRRTGGTTDTQYF
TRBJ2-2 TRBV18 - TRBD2 TGTGCCAGCTCCCTTATAGCGGGGGTGAACACCGGGGAGCTGTTTTTT CASSLIAGVNTGELFF
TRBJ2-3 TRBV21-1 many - TGTGCCAGCAGCAACCCTCCAGGGGTTGGAAGCACAGATACGCAGTATTTT CASSNPPGVGSTDTQYF
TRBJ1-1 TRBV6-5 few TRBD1 TGTGCCAGCAGTTATTCGACAGGGGGGGGCACTGAAGCTTTCTTT CASSYSTGGGTEAFF
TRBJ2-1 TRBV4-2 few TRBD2 TGTGCCAGCAGCTCAGCAACCTTAGCGGGGGGGCCCAATGAGCAGTTCTTC CASSSATLAGGPNEQFF
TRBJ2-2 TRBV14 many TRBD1 TGTGCCAGCAGCCCCACAGGGGCCGGGGAGCTGTTTTTT CASSPTGAGELFF
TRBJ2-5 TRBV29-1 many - TGCAGCGTTGAAGGCGGGACCCGGTGGGGAACCCAGTACTTC CSVEGGTRWGTQYF
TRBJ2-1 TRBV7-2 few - TGTGCCAGCAGCTTAGCGACAGCCTTGGATGAGCAGTTCTTC CASSLATALDEQFF
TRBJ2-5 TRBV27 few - TGTGCCAGCAGTTTAGTGCGGGGTCGGACCCAGTACTTC CASSLVRGRTQYF
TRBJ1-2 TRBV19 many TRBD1 TGTGCCAGTAAATGGACGACAGGGGTCTTGGGCTACACCTTC CASKWTTGVLGYTF
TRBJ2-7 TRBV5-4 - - TGTGCCAGCAGCTTTGGGGGGGCCGAGCAGTACTTC CASSFGGAEQYF
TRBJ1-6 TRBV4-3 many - TGCGCCAGCAGCCAACAGGATAATTCACCCCTCCACTTT CASSQQDNSPLHF
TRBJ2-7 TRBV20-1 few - TGCAGTGCTAGAGAAGGAGGGTTCTCCTACGAGCAGTACTTC CSAREGGFSYEQYF
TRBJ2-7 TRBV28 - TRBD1 TGTGCCAGCAGTTTATTGGGACAGAAGCAGTACTTC CASSLLGQKQYF
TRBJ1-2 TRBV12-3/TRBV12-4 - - TGTGCCAGCAGTTTATTAGAAAACTATGGCTACACCTTC CASSLLENYGYTF
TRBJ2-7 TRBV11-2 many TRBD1 TGTGCCAGCAGCTTGGGACAGGGCATTGAAGAGCAGTACTTC CASSLGQGIEEQYF
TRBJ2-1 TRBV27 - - TGTGCCAGCAGTTTCCCGAACGGCAATGAGCAGTTCTTC CASSFPNGNEQFF
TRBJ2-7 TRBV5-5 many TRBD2 TGTGCCAGCAGCTTCGATAGCGGGGGGCGAGCCTACGAGCAGTACTTC CASSFDSGGRAYEQYF
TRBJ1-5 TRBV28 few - TGTGCCAGCAGTACCTCCGGGGTGGGGAGCAATCAGCCCCAGCATTTT CASSTSGVGSNQPQHF
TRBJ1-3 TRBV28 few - TGTGCCAGCAGTTTTCTGAGCTCTGGAAACACCATATATTTT CASSFLSSGNTIYF
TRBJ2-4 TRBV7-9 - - TGTGCCAGCAGCTTCGGTCAGATAGGCATGCAAAACATTCAGTACTTC CASSFGQIGMQNIQYF
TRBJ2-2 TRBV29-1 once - TGCAGCGTTGACGCAGGGAACACCGGGGAGCTGTTTTTT CSVDAGNTGELFF
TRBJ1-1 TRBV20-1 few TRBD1 TGCAGGGTTGGACAGGGACCGAACACTGAAGCTTTCTTT CRVGQGPNTEAFF
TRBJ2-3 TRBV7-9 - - TGTGCCAGCAGCTTAGGGCAGCTTAGCACAGATACGCAGTATTTT CASSLGQLSTDTQYF
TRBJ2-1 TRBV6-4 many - TGTGCCAGCAGTGCTGGCCAGGGCCCCTACAATGAGCAGTTCTTC CASSAGQGPYNEQFF
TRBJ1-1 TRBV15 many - TGTGCCACCAGCAGGCCAGACACGAACACTGAAGCTTTCTTT CATSRPDTNTEAFF
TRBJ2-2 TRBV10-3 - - TGTGCCATCAGTGAGCGAACAGGGGAGCTGTTTTTT CAISERTGELFF
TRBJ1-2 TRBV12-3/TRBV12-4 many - TGTGCCAGCAGTTCCCTAGACATCTCCACCTTC CASSSLDISTF
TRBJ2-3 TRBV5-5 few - TGTGCCAGCAGCTTGGCCAGGGACATTTTCACAGATACGCAGTATTTT CASSLARDIFTDTQYF
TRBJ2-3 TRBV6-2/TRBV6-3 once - TGTGCCAGCAGTGACAGGCCTGCGACAGATACGCAGTATTTT CASSDRPATDTQYF
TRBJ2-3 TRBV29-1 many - TGCAGCGTTGAATCAGGGGCAGATACGCAGTATTTT CSVESGADTQYF
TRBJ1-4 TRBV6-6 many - TGTGCCAGCAGTTGGGACACAACTAATGAAAAACTGTTTTTT CASSWDTTNEKLFF
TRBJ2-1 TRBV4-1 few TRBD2 TGCGCCAGCAGCCAACTAGCGGGAGGCTACAATGAGCAGTTCTTC CASSQLAGGYNEQFF
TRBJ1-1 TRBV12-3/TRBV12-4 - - TGTGCCAGCAGTCCCCTTAAGGGCACTGAAGCTTTCTTT CASSPLKGTEAFF